The 26 T cell receptor beta chains below all came from one sample that was sequenced in a study of blood T cell repertoires in COVID-19. The protocol was immunoSEQ multiplex PCR, while the TCRdb copy is restricted to in-frame clones and leaves out a portion. The sample contains roughly 150,000 clones, more than 85% of which appear only once. Input material: peripheral blood. The receptors shown here come from a woman over 75 with COVID-19, enrolled during active disease.

V usage is TRBV15 and J usage is TRBJ1-5; D unresolved. There are 13 residues in the CDR3. Trimming took off 6 bases at V and 5 bases at J, with 11 bases between the two ends. Germline CDR1 is LNHNV and CDR2 is YYDKDF (reference sequence). The CDR3 sequence: CATRGDVDQPQHF. The CDR3, as DNA: TGTGCCACCAGGGGCGACGTGGATCAGCCCCAGCATTTT. Full variable domain (missing parts from reference TRBV15 and TRBJ1-5): DAMVIQNPRYQVTQFGKPVTLSCSQTLNHNVMYWYQQKSSQAPKLLFHYYDKDFNNEADTPDNFQSRRPNTSFCFLDIRSPGLGDTAMYLCATRGDVDQPQHFGDGTRLSIL.

V gene TRBV5-5 combines with J gene TRBJ1-6; no firm D call. CDR1 is SGHKS, CDR2 YYEKEE, per germline (reference sequence). The CDR3 has 12 amino acids. Trimming stripped 1 base from V and 8 bases from J, with 4 bases between. The DNA for the CDR3 is TGTGCCAGCAGCTTGACAGATTCACCCCTCCACTTT. Amino acid sequence: CASSLTDSPLHF.

This chain links TRBV7-2 with TRBJ1-6; TRBD1 matches at 7 bases. Germline V gene lookup returns CDR1 SGHTA and CDR2 FQGNSA. The CDR3 loop spans 15 amino acids. Unmatched junction bases numbered 7, after V lost 5 bases and J lost 6 bases. CDR3 DNA sequence: TGTGCCAGCAGCCCCCTTGGACAGGTTAATTCACCCCTCCACTTT. Residues: CASSPLGQVNSPLHF. The whole variable domain, remainder taken from reference TRBV7-2 and TRBJ1-6, is GAGVSQSPSNKVTEKGKDVELRCDPISGHTALYWYRQSLGQGLEFLIYFQGNSAPDKSGLPSDRFSAERTGGSVSTLTIQRTQQEDSAVYLCASSPLGQVNSPLHFGNGTRLTVT.

This sequence joins TRBV9 and TRBJ2-1, with 9 bases fitting TRBD1. From germline, CDR1 is SGDLS and CDR2 YYNGEE. J was trimmed by 7 bases and V by 3 bases; bases with no gene match: 8. The length of the CDR3 is 15 residues. The CDR3 loop is CASSGGQGLGNEQFF. The CDR3 bases are TGTGCCAGCAGCGGCGGACAGGGGTTGGGGAATGAGCAGTTCTTC.

This chain connects TRBV28 to TRBJ1-2, with D possibly matching TRBD1 (6 bases). The CDR3 length is 15 residues. Germline CDR1 MDHEN, CDR2 SYDVKM. Trimming stripped 5 bases from V and 2 bases from J, with 15 bases between. The DNA for the CDR3 is TGTGCCAGCAGTACATCGGGGGGGCGCAACTATGGCTACACCTTC. Amino acids: CASSTSGGRNYGYTF.

The chain carries TRBV28 and TRBJ2-3; TRBD2 agrees at 7 bases. CDR1 is MDHEN, CDR2 SYDVKM, per germline. CDR3 length equals 15 residues. V shed 3 bases, J shed 3 bases, and the junction held 6 bases outside the gene matches. The CDR3 protein is CASSLGSGITDTQYF. The CDR3 nucleotides are TGTGCCAGCAGTTTGGGGAGCGGGATTACAGATACGCAGTATTTT.

The chain recombines TRBV6-2 or TRBV6-3 with TRBJ2-2; D gene unclear. The V end lost 4 bases, the J end lost 6 bases, and 9 bases lay between the germline ends. CDR3 size: 13 residues. Per germline, CDR1 MNHEY and CDR2 SVGEGT. The chain's CDR3 is CASSLVPAGELFF. Here the CDR3 DNA reads TGTGCCAGCAGTTTAGTTCCGGCCGGGGAGCTGTTTTTT.

This clone was seen a few times. The rearrangement joins TRBV10-2 to TRBJ2-2; no clear D gene. V was clipped by 7 bases and J by 4 bases, with 7 bases between them. CDR1 is WSHSY, CDR2 SAAADI, per germline. This CDR3 comprises 12 residues. In nucleotides, the CDR3 is TGCGCCAGCACCCCCTCCACCGGGGAGCTGTTTTTT. This encodes CASTPSTGELFF.

The J gene is TRBJ2-6, the V gene TRBV3-1 (or the pseudogene TRBV3-2); D may be TRBD1 (6 bases). The V gene's germline CDR1 is LGHDT and CDR2 YNNKEL (reference sequence). This CDR3 has 15 amino acids. Trimming removed 3 bases from V and 1 base from J, with 7 bases in between. The CDR3 DNA sequence: TGTGCCAGCAGCCACGGACAGTCTGGGGCCAACGTCCTGACTTTC. Protein product: CASSHGQSGANVLTF.

This chain uses TRBV19 with TRBJ2-3; D unclear. The CDR3 runs 11 residues. Germline V gene lookup returns CDR1 LNHDA and CDR2 SQIVND (reference sequence). V was pared by 6 bases and J by 2 bases, with 3 bases between. CDR3 in DNA: TGTGCCAGTAGCTACACAGATACGCAGTATTTT. Its protein product is CASSYTDTQYF.

The chain couples TRBV19 to TRBJ1-2; D unclear. V was clipped by 7 bases and J by 5 bases, with 11 bases between them. CDR3 length equals 12 residues. Germline assignment: CDR1 LNHDA and CDR2 SQIVND (reference sequence). The CDR3 DNA is TGTGCCAGTACACGGGTTGGGTATGGCTACACCTTC. This codes for CASTRVGYGYTF.

The chain has TRBV3-1 (or the pseudogene TRBV3-2) and TRBJ2-1; the D gene is possibly TRBD1 (5 bases). The CDR3 spans 15 residues. The V end lost 1 base, the J end lost 4 bases, and 11 bases lay between the germline ends. Germline V gives CDR1 LGHDT, CDR2 YNNKEL (reference sequence). CDR3: CASSQATAGYNEQFF. The CDR3 DNA reads as TGTGCCAGCAGCCAAGCTACCGCAGGGTACAATGAGCAGTTCTTC.

This clone appeared a few times. V gene TRBV9 combines with J gene TRBJ2-2, with TRBD2 matching 10 bases. There are 16 residues in the CDR3. Per the germline V gene, CDR1 is SGDLS and CDR2 is YYNGEE. Losses at the gene ends were 0 bases for V and 4 bases for J; bases not matched to a gene: 3. The CDR3 loop is CASSVVSGRGTGELFF. The CDR3 nucleotides are TGTGCCAGCAGCGTAGTAAGCGGGAGGGGCACCGGGGAGCTGTTTTTT. The full variable domain, in which reference TRBV9 and TRBJ2-2 provide the parts outside the CDR3, is DSGVTQTPKHLITATGQRVTLRCSPRSGDLSVYWYQQSLDQGLQFLIQYYNGEERAKGNILERFSAQQFPDLHSELNLSSLELGDSALYFCASSVVSGRGTGELFFGEGSRLTVL.

The chain is built from TRBV20-1 and TRBJ2-1; 8 bases are a match to TRBD2. This CDR3 has 11 amino acids. Germline V gene sequence: CDR1 DFQATT, CDR2 SNEGSKA (reference sequence). The CDR3 DNA reads as TGCAGCTCCAACGCGGGGGGTGAGCAGTTCTTC. Translated, it gives CSSNAGGEQFF.

CDR3 amino acids: CASSFRRGLTRSGANVLTF. CDR3 in DNA: TGCGCCAGCAGCTTTCGCAGGGGCCTCACCCGCTCTGGGGCCAACGTCCTGACTTTC. The genes are TRBV5-1 and TRBJ2-6; a weak D match, TRBD1 (6 bases). V lost 2 bases and J lost 0, with 18 bases in between. The CDR3 has 19 amino acids. Germline V CDR1 and CDR2: SGHRS, YFSETQ.

The V gene is TRBV7-6, the J gene TRBJ2-1, with 13 positions matching TRBD2. Germline lookup yields CDR1 SGHVS and CDR2 FNYEAQ. The J segment lost 7 bases and the V segment lost 1 base, leaving 10 bases of the junction unmatched. This CDR3 contains 18 residues. In DNA form, the CDR3 reads TGTGCCAGCAGCTTAGGGATTCGGACTAGCGGGAGCGGGAATGAGCAGTTCTTC. This gives the protein CASSLGIRTSGSGNEQFF.

The CDR3 region is CASSSPGFEIAFF. CDR3 DNA sequence: TGCGCCAGCAGCTCCCCCGGTTTCGAGATAGCTTTCTTT. The chain uses TRBV5-1 and TRBJ1-1; D ambiguous. CDR3 size: 13 residues. The V end was cut by 3 bases, the J end by 10 bases, with 16 bases between. Germline CDR1 SGHRS, CDR2 YFSETQ.

This clone was observed a few times. The J gene is TRBJ1-6, the V gene TRBV11-2; D remains ambiguous. Germline-derived CDR1 and CDR2 are SGHAT and FQNNGV. Trimming took 1 base from V and 9 from J, leaving 13 bases between them. This CDR3 contains 15 residues. This chain's CDR3 is CASSLGVAGSSPLHF. The CDR3 DNA sequence: TGTGCCAGCAGCTTAGGGGTGGCAGGTAGTTCACCCCTCCACTTT. The variable domain in full, completed from reference TRBV11-2 and TRBJ1-6, reads EAGVAQSPRYKIIEKRQSVAFWCNPISGHATLYWYQQILGQGPKLLIQFQNNGVVDDSQLPKDRFSAERLKGVDSTLKIQPAKLEDSAVYLCASSLGVAGSSPLHFGNGTRLTVT.

CDR3 protein: CASSYQTIGNYGYTF. In nucleotides, the CDR3 is TGTGCCAGCAGTTACCAAACAATCGGGAACTATGGCTACACCTTC. The V gene is TRBV7-9, the J gene TRBJ1-2; no clear D. The CDR3 is 15 amino acids. Trimming removed 6 bases at V and 2 bases at J, with 16 bases between. Germline assignment: CDR1 SEHNR and CDR2 FQNEAQ (reference sequence).

This rearrangement joins TRBV28 to TRBJ1-2; D is perhaps TRBD1 (6 bases). V was clipped by 4 bases and J by 5 bases, with 14 bases between them. This CDR3 has 14 residues. Per germline, CDR1 MDHEN and CDR2 SYDVKM. In nucleotides, the CDR3 is TGTGCCAGCAGTTCCCCGTTACAGGGATATGGCTACACCTTC. Translation: CASSSPLQGYGYTF.

This clone has just one count. The chain couples TRBV13 to TRBJ2-7; D call uncertain. The CDR3 loop spans 12 amino acids. Germline V CDR1 and CDR2: PRHDT, FYEKMQ (reference sequence). V was cut by 5 bases and J by 7 bases, with 12 bases left in between. In nucleotides, the CDR3 is TGTGCCAGCAGCCCGCTTCGCGGTGAGCAGTACTTC. It encodes CASSPLRGEQYF.

The genes are TRBV3-1 (or the pseudogene TRBV3-2) and TRBJ2-1; the match to TRBD2 covers 9 bases. Germline CDR1 and CDR2: LGHDT and YNNKEL (reference sequence). CDR3 length equals 16 residues. V dropped 3 bases and J dropped 6; count of bases not matched to a gene: 9. CDR3: CASSHQGVAGVNEQFF. CDR3 nucleotides: TGTGCCAGCAGCCATCAAGGAGTAGCGGGAGTCAATGAGCAGTTCTTC.

CDR3: CASSQSGLTGSGNTIYF. The CDR3 DNA is TGTGCCAGCTCACAATCGGGACTTACCGGCTCTGGAAACACCATATATTTT. This chain links TRBV18 with TRBJ1-3, with D possibly matching TRBD1 (5 bases). The germline gives CDR1 KGHSH, CDR2 LQKENI. V was shortened by 4 bases and J by 0 bases, with 16 bases between the two germline ends. This CDR3 contains 17 residues.

This chain joins TRBV18 and TRBJ2-1; 7 bases are a match to TRBD2. The V segment lost 2 bases and the J segment 2 bases; nucleotides outside the gene matches: 15. The CDR3 covers 19 residues. The germline V gene encodes CDR1 KGHSH and CDR2 LQKENI. The CDR3 sequence: CASSPRNLAGEGTYNEQFF. The CDR3 coding sequence is TGTGCCAGCTCACCAAGAAATTTGGCGGGAGAGGGGACCTACAATGAGCAGTTCTTC. The whole variable domain, remainder taken from reference TRBV18 and TRBJ2-1, is NAGVMQNPRHLVRRRGQEARLRCSPMKGHSHVYWYRQLPEEGLKFMVYLQKENIIDESGMPKERFSAEFPKEGPSILRIQQVVRGDSAAYFCASSPRNLAGEGTYNEQFFGPGTRLTVL.

For the CDR3, the DNA is TGTGCCAGCAGCTCCAGGGAGGTAGCGGGAAGGATTTACGAGCAGTACTTC. It translates to CASSSREVAGRIYEQYF. This rearrangement joins TRBV7-3 to TRBJ2-7; 8 bases are a match to TRBD2. J lost 4 bases, V lost 4 bases, and 15 bases had no gene match. Per the germline V gene, CDR1 is SGHTA and CDR2 is FQGTGA. The CDR3 sequence is 17 residues long.

The V call is TRBV4-2, the J call TRBJ1-2; D ambiguous. V lost 4 bases and J 4 bases, leaving 13 bases between the germline ends. Germline V gives CDR1 LGHNA, CDR2 YNFKEQ. This CDR3 comprises 14 residues. CDR3 protein: CASSRNPGGYGYTF. The CDR3 DNA is TGTGCCAGCAGCCGAAATCCGGGAGGCTATGGCTACACCTTC.